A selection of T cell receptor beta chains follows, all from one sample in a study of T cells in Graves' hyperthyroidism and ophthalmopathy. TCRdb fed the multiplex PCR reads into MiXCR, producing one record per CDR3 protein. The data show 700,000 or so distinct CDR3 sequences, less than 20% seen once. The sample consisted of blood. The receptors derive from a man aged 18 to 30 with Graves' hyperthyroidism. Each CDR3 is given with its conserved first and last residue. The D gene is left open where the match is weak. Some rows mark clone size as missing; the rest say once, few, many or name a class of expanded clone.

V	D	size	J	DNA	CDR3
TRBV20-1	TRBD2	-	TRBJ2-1	TGCAGTGCCCCGACCGGGAGGACTAGCCTGATTGCGGATGAGCAGTTCTTC	CSAPTGRTSLIADEQFF
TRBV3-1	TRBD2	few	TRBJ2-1	TGTGCCAGCAGCCTCGGGAGGGCCTCCGGTGAGCAGTTCTTC	CASSLGRASGEQFF
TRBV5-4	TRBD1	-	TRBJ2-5	TGTGCCAGCAGCTCGCAAACAGGGGGCTGGGAGACCCAGTACTTC	CASSSQTGGWETQYF
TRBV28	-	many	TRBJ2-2	TGTGCCAGCAGTTCACGTCCGGACACCGGGGAGCTGTTTTTT	CASSSRPDTGELFF
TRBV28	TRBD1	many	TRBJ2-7	TGTGCCAGCGTCCCATGGGACAGGGGAACCTACGAGCAGTACTTC	CASVPWDRGTYEQYF
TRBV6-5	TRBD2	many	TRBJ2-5	TGTGCCAGCAGTTACCCCAGTAGCGGGAGAGGCTGGGAGACCCAGTACTTC	CASSYPSSGRGWETQYF
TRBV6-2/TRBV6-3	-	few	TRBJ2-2	TGTGCCAGCAGTTACGCTGACCGAACCGGGGAGCTGTTTTTT	CASSYADRTGELFF
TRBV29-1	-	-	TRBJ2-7	TGCAGCGTTGTCTCCCGGGACGCCTCCTACGAGCAGTACTTC	CSVVSRDASYEQYF
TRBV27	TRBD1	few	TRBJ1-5	TGTGCCAGCAGGTCAGGGGGGAACAATCAGCCCCAGCATTTT	CASRSGGNNQPQHF
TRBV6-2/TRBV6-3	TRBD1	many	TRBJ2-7	TGTGCCAGCAACCGTAGGACAGGGAATTACGAGCAGTACTTC	CASNRRTGNYEQYF
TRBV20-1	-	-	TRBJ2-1	TGCAGTGCTAGAGGGGCTAGCGCATTATCCAATGAGCAGTTCTTC	CSARGASALSNEQFF
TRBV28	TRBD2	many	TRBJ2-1	TGTGCCAGCACCCTCGGGGGGGCGTACAATGAGCAGTTCTTC	CASTLGGAYNEQFF
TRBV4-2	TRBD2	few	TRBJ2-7	TGTGCCAGCAGCCAAGGAGGACTAGCCCAGTTTGAGCAGTACTTC	CASSQGGLAQFEQYF
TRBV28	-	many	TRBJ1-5	TGTGCCAGCAGTCCAACCCAGGTCGGGGGTCAGCCCCAGCATTTT	CASSPTQVGGQPQHF
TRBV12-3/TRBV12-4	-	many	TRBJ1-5	TGTGCCAGCAGTTCCTCCTTGGGCCTGGGCAATCAGCCCCAGCATTTT	CASSSSLGLGNQPQHF
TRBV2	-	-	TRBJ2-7	TGTGCCAGTCGGGGGTTAGATTCCTACGAGCAGTACTTC	CASRGLDSYEQYF
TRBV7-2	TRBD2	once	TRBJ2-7	TGTGCCAGCAGTCCCCTCGGGGGAGCGGGAGGATGGGGTGAGCAGTACTTC	CASSPLGGAGGWGEQYF
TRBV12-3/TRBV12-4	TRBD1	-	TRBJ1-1	TGTGCCAGCAGACACAGGGGTCGTACTGAAGCTTTCTTT	CASRHRGRTEAFF
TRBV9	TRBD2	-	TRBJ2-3	TGTGCCAGCAGCGAGACTAGCTGGGGCACAGATACGCAGTATTTT	CASSETSWGTDTQYF
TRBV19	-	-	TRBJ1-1	TGTGCCAGTAGTATGTTTGGGAAGGGCACTGAAGCTTTCTTT	CASSMFGKGTEAFF
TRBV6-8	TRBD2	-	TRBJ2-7	TGTGCCAGCAGTTACGGGCAGGCCGGGACTAGCGGGAGCTGGTACGAGCAGTACTTC	CASSYGQAGTSGSWYEQYF
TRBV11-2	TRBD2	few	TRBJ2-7	TGTGTCAGCAGCACGAGCGGGATAGGGGAGCAGTACTTC	CVSSTSGIGEQYF
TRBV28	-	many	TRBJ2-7	TGTGCCAGCAGCCCCGCCGATTGGGGGGCGTGGGGGCAGTACTTC	CASSPADWGAWGQYF
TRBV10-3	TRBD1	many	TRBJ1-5	TGTGCCATCAGTCCAACGGGAGGGGGCGGTCAGCCCCAGCATTTT	CAISPTGGGGQPQHF
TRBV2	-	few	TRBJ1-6	TGTGCCAGCAGCTCACGTGGGGGAGGGGATTCACCCCTCCACTTT	CASSSRGGGDSPLHF
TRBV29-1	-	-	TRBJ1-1	TGCAGCGTTGGGTCGGGACTTGAAGCTTTCTTT	CSVGSGLEAFF
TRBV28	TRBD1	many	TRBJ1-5	TGTGCCAGCAGGGGGGGGACAGGGAATAGCAATCAGCCCCAGCATTTT	CASRGGTGNSNQPQHF
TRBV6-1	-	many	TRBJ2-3	TGTGCCAGCAGTGGGGATCCCCAAAATACGCAGTATTTT	CASSGDPQNTQYF
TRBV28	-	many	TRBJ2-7	TGTGCCAGCAGTCGACAGCCTTCCCCCTACGAGCAGTACTTC	CASSRQPSPYEQYF
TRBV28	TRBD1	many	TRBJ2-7	TGTGCCAGCAGTTCCTTCGGGACAGGGTTTAACTACGAGCAGTACTTC	CASSSFGTGFNYEQYF
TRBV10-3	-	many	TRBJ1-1	TGTGCCGCGCAACAGGGCCTGGGGAACACTGAAGCTTTCTTT	CAAQQGLGNTEAFF
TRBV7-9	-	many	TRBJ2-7	TGTGCCAGCAGCTTAGCCGGGAGTAGGGGGGAGCAGTACTTC	CASSLAGSRGEQYF
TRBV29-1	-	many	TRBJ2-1	TGCAGCGTTGTTGCCCCGGAGAGCTCCTACAATGAGCAGTTCTTC	CSVVAPESSYNEQFF
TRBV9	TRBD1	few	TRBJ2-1	TGTGCCAGCAGCGCCGGGACAGGGGTTCTGAATGAGCAGTTCTTC	CASSAGTGVLNEQFF
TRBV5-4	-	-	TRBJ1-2	TGTGCCAGCAGCTTGGCCCAAGGTTCTGGCTACACCTTC	CASSLAQGSGYTF
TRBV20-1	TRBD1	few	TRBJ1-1	TGCAGTGCTAGCCAGACAGGGCAGAACACTGAAGCTTTCTTT	CSASQTGQNTEAFF
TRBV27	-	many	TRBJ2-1	TGTGCCAGCAGTTTATCGATCTTTGATGAGCAGTTCTTC	CASSLSIFDEQFF
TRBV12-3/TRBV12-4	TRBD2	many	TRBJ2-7	TGTGCCAGCAGTTTGGGGCTAGCGGGAGGGGTCTACGAGCAGTACTTC	CASSLGLAGGVYEQYF
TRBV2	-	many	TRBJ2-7	TGTGCCAGCAGTGCAGACCACGGCGGGCACGAGCAGTACTTC	CASSADHGGHEQYF
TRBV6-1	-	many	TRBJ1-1	TGTGCCAGCAGTTTCTCTCTTGACAAGACTGAAGCTTTCTTT	CASSFSLDKTEAFF
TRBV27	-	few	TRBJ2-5	TGTGCCAGCAGGACGAGGGTCAGGGAGACCCAGTACTTC	CASRTRVRETQYF
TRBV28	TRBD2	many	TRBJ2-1	TGTGCCAGCAGACGCAGCGGGGCTTACAATGAGCAGTTCTTC	CASRRSGAYNEQFF
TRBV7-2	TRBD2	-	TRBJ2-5	TGTGCCAGCAGCTTAAGTCGGCTAGCGGGGGGCCAAGAGACCCAGTACTTC	CASSLSRLAGGQETQYF
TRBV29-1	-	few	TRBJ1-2	TGCAGCGTTGACCGAGACTATGGCTACACCTTC	CSVDRDYGYTF
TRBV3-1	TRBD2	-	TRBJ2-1	TGTGCCAGCAGCGACGGGGCGGGAGGCTACAATGAGCAGTTCTTC	CASSDGAGGYNEQFF
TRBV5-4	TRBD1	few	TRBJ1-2	TGTGCCAGCAGCTTGGGATCGGGACAGAACTATGGCTACACCTTC	CASSLGSGQNYGYTF
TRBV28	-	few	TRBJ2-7	TGTGCCAGCAGTTTAATTCCCCCGGGGGAGCAGTACTTC	CASSLIPPGEQYF
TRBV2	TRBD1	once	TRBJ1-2	TGTGCCAGCAGTGAATATCGACAGGGCCGCGGCTATGGCTACACCTTC	CASSEYRQGRGYGYTF